This T cell receptor (beta chain) appears in the sequencing data of a study of T cell clones after liver transplantation. This clone was counted a few times. V lost 3 bases, J lost 7 bases, and 4 bases stayed unmatched. The CDR3 loop spans 14 amino acids. Germline V gene sequence: CDR1 LNHDA, CDR2 SQIVND (reference sequence). The table came from immunoSEQ multiplex PCR; TCRdb's copy has only in-frame clones and leaves some out. The data contain under 15,000 clones, roughly 74% of them seen just once; the ten biggest clones take up approximately 33%. The source was CD8+ T cells from blood, collected at the 22-month timepoint. J is TRBJ1-5 and V is TRBV19, with 9 nucleotides matching TRBD1. The receptor's source is a human patient who received a liver transplant. The T cells may come from the graft donor. The CDR3 loop is CASSIWTGDQPQHF. The DNA of the CDR3 is TGTGCCAGTAGTATTTGGACAGGGGACCAGCCCCAGCATTTT.